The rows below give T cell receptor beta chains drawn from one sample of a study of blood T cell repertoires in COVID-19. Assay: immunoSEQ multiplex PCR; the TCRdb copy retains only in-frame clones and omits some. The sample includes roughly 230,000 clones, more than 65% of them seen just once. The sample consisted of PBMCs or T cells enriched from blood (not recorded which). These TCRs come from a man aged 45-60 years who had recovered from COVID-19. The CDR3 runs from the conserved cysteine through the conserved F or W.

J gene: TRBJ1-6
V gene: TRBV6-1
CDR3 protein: CASSEGTGGPIAPLHF

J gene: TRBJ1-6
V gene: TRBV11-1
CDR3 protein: CASSVRGSSYNSPLHF

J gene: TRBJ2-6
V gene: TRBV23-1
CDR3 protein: CASTQGTGSGANVLTF

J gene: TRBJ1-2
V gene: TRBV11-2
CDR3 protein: CASSLDWTVNGYTF

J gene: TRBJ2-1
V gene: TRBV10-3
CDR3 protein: CAATSGGEGEQFF

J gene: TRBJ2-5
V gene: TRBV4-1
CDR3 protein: CASKGANEETQYF

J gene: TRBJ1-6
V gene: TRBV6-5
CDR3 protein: CASSKAGVSNSPLHF

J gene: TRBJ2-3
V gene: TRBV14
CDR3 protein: CASSQEWDQRGSTDTQYF

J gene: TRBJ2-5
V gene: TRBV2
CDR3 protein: CASRLTGYQETQYF

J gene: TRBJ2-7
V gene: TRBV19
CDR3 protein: CASSIRPGSYEQYF

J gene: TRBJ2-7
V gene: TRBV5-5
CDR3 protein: CASSQQGGPYEQYF

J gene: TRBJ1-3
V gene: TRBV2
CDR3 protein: CASNEGVSSGNTIYF

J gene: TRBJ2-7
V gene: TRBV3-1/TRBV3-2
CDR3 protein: CASSRGQGPGYEQYF

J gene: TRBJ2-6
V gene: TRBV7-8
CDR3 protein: CASSRRGSSSGANVLTF

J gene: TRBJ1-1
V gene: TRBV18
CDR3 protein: CASSAPRGTASGTEAFF